The 29 T cell receptor beta chains below all came from one sample that was sequenced in a study of cytomegalovirus exposure and HLA in healthy donors. Amplification used 60 Vbeta primers and 13 Jbeta primers. Assay: immunoSEQ multiplex PCR; the TCRdb copy retains only in-frame clones and omits some. The sample records 150,000 to 200,000 clones, roughly 77% being singletons. What was sequenced was PBMCs. The receptors here all came from a male donor in good health and CMV-seropositive.

This sequence joins TRBV7-3 and TRBJ1-1; tentative D call: TRBD1 (5 bases). This CDR3 is 15 amino acids long. The germline V gene encodes CDR1 SGHTA and CDR2 FQGTGA. With 3 bases removed from V and 2 bases from J, the gap between germline ends came to 13 bases. The CDR3 is CASSFRQLGNTEAFF. For the CDR3, the DNA is TGTGCCAGCAGCTTTAGACAGCTGGGAAACACTGAAGCTTTCTTT.

This clone was observed once. This chain links TRBV6-5 with TRBJ2-7; possibly TRBD2 for D (6 bases). Germline assignment: CDR1 MNHEY and CDR2 SVGAGI. There are 13 residues in the CDR3. V shed 8 bases and J shed 0 bases, with 11 bases lying between them. CDR3 nucleotide sequence: TGTGCCAGCGGTCGGGAGTCCTCCTACGAGCAGTACTTC. It codes for CASGRESSYEQYF.

The rearrangement joins TRBV11-3 to TRBJ2-7; 9 bases are a match to TRBD1. V shed 5 bases, J shed 5 bases, and the junction held 10 bases outside the gene matches. CDR3 length: 15 amino acids. Germline assignment: CDR1 SGHNT and CDR2 YENEEA. In DNA, the CDR3 is TGTGCCAGCAGCGTAGGACAGGGGTCATTCGACGAGCAGTACTTC. This codes for CASSVGQGSFDEQYF. The variable domain in full, completed from reference TRBV11-3 and TRBJ2-7, reads EAGVVQSPRYKIIEKKQPVAFWCNPISGHNTLYWYLQNLGQGPELLIRYENEEAVDDSQLPKDRFSAERLKGVDSTLKIQPAELGDSAVYLCASSVGQGSFDEQYFGPGTRLTVT.

The chain links TRBV18 to TRBJ2-7; D possibly corresponds to TRBD2 (5 bases). This CDR3 is 15 amino acids long. CDR1 KGHSH and CDR2 LQKENI come from the germline V gene. Trimming shortened V by 2 bases and J by 3 bases, and 14 bases separated the two germline ends. In nucleotides, the CDR3 is TGTGCCAGCTCACCAGCGGCACAGCGGAACTACGAGCAGTACTTC. This gives the protein CASSPAAQRNYEQYF.

The gene calls are TRBV10-3 and TRBJ2-3, with 9 bases lining up with TRBD2. Germline lookup yields CDR1 ENHRY and CDR2 SYGVKD. The ends lost 4 bases at V and 2 bases at J; junction bases unmatched: 7. This CDR3 has 16 residues. CDR3 DNA sequence: TGTGCCATCAGTGGTGGTAGACTAGCGGACACAGATACGCAGTATTTT. This translates into CAISGGRLADTDTQYF.

The chain links TRBV29-1 to TRBJ1-2, with TRBD1 identical over 12 bases. Losses at the gene ends were 5 bases for V and 7 bases for J; bases not matched to a gene: 5. CDR1 is SQVTM and CDR2 is ANQGSEA in the germline V gene. The CDR3 is 13 amino acids. CDR3 bases: TGCAGCGTTCCGGGACAGGGGGCCCCTGGCTACACCTTC. Its protein is CSVPGQGAPGYTF.

The chain links TRBV2 to TRBJ2-5, with a weak D call TRBD1 (5 bases). Deletions cut 6 bases from V and 11 bases from J, with 19 bases between. Germline values: CDR1 SNHLY, CDR2 FYNNEI. There are 13 residues in the CDR3. The CDR3 sequence is CASSPQVVSVQYF. The CDR3 coding sequence is TGTGCCAGCAGCCCACAGGTCGTATCGGTGCAGTACTTC.

This clone was seen just once. V and J are TRBV5-4 and TRBJ2-5; 9 nucleotides line up with TRBD1. TRBJ2-7 explains the end of the DNA better; the J call may be wrong. The CDR3 is made up of 15 amino acids. Germline CDR1 reads SGHNT; CDR2 reads YYREEE (reference sequence). The CDR3 nucleotides are TGTGCCAGCAGACCCGGGACAGGGTTGAGGCACGAGCAGTACTTC. It codes for CASRPGTGLRHEQYF.

The gene calls are TRBV19 and TRBJ2-5; 7 bases align to TRBD1. Per germline, CDR1 LNHDA and CDR2 SQIVND (reference sequence). The junction had 5 bases not matched to a gene; V was cut back by 7 bases and J by 3 bases. The CDR3 length is 13 residues. As DNA, the CDR3 is TGTGCCAGTAAGACAGGGAGTGAAGAGACCCAGTACTTC. Translation gives CASKTGSEETQYF.

This chain uses TRBV7-8 with TRBJ2-5, with 8 bases lining up with TRBD1. Unmatched junction bases numbered 7, after V lost 5 bases and J lost 5 bases. CDR1 is SGHVS, CDR2 FQNEAQ, per germline. The CDR3 is made up of 14 amino acids. CDR3 protein: CASSRDRGGETQYF. CDR3 DNA: TGTGCCAGCAGCAGAGACAGGGGTGGCGAGACCCAGTACTTC.

The gene calls are TRBV5-4 and TRBJ2-7; perhaps TRBD2 as D (7 bases). V was cut by 5 bases and J by 0 bases, with 12 bases left in between. Germline-derived CDR1 and CDR2 are SGHNT and YYREEE (reference sequence). The CDR3 length is 14 residues. CDR3 loop: CASSPRGGSYEQYF. The CDR3 DNA sequence: TGTGCCAGCAGTCCGAGGGGGGGCTCCTACGAGCAGTACTTC.

The gene calls are TRBV28 and TRBJ2-5; maybe TRBD2 (5 bases). The J call may be mistaken, given a closer DNA end match to TRBJ2-7. This CDR3 contains 14 residues. Germline V gene sequence: CDR1 MDHEN, CDR2 SYDVKM. For the CDR3, the DNA is TGTGCCAGCATCGAGAGGGTAGCCCCCTACGAGCAGTACTTC. This gives the protein CASIERVAPYEQYF.

This sequence joins TRBV4-3 and TRBJ1-1, with a tentative D call TRBD1 (5 bases). V lost 3 bases to trimming and J lost 5 bases, with 19 bases between them. The CDR3 is 16 residues long. Germline lookup yields CDR1 LGHNA and CDR2 YSLEER. CDR3 amino acids: CASSQNWAGGGTEAFF. CDR3 nucleotides: TGCGCCAGCAGCCAGAACTGGGCGGGCGGGGGAACTGAAGCTTTCTTT.

This clone was observed once. The V and J genes are TRBV29-1 and TRBJ2-3, with D perhaps matching TRBD1 (6 bases). Germline V gene sequence: CDR1 SQVTM, CDR2 ANQGSEA. V gave up 7 bases and J gave up 2 bases, with 16 bases separating them. The CDR3 covers 14 residues. As DNA, the CDR3 is TGCAGCGCCTACGGGACACTCGACACAGATACGCAGTATTTT. Protein sequence: CSAYGTLDTDTQYF.

Turning to this clone: An end of the junction differs from the germline gene, which may be a read error. The gene calls are TRBV7-9 and TRBJ2-4; the D gene is possibly TRBD2 (5 bases). The CDR3 is 16 residues long. Per the germline V gene, CDR1 is SEHNR and CDR2 is FQNEAQ (reference sequence). The DNA for the CDR3 is TGTTCCAGCAGCTTCCCGGGATTTGATTCCAAAAACATTCAGTACTTC. Translation gives CSSSFPGFDSKNIQYF.

V is TRBV6-5 and J is TRBJ1-1; unclear D gene. V was clipped by 2 bases and J by 1 base, with 11 bases between them. The germline gives CDR1 MNHEY, CDR2 SVGAGI. The CDR3 runs to 15 residues. The CDR3 loop reads CASSYQPTQNTEAFF. DNA of the CDR3: TGTGCCAGCAGTTACCAACCGACACAGAACACTGAAGCTTTCTTT.

The rearrangement joins TRBV19 to TRBJ2-7; no firm D call. CDR1 and CDR2 from the germline V gene are LNHDA and SQIVND (reference sequence). Trimming took 5 bases from V and 1 from J, leaving 9 bases between them. The CDR3 runs to 13 residues. The CDR3 DNA reads as TGTGCCAGTAGTTTGGCCCGATCCTACGAGCAGTACTTC. Its translation is CASSLARSYEQYF.

The chain carries TRBV4-3 and TRBJ2-3, with 7 bases that match TRBD1. Germline CDR1 and CDR2: LGHNA and YSLEER. With V trimmed by 1 base and J by 6 bases, 4 bases remained unmatched. The CDR3 contains 14 residues. CDR3 amino acids: CASSQVLQGDTQYF. CDR3 nucleotides: TGCGCCAGCAGCCAAGTTTTACAGGGGGATACGCAGTATTTT.

This chain joins TRBV2 and TRBJ1-2; maybe TRBD1 (6 bases). The CDR3 sequence is 13 residues long. V was pared by 8 bases and J by 5 bases, with 15 bases between. The V gene's germline CDR1 is SNHLY and CDR2 FYNNEI. The DNA for the CDR3 is TGTGCCAGCGGCCCACAGGGAACTTATGGCTACACCTTC. The encoded protein is CASGPQGTYGYTF.

This clone was counted a single time. This chain uses TRBV25-1 with TRBJ2-1, with TRBD2 matching 13 bases. The CDR3 is made up of 17 amino acids. The V segment lost 7 bases and the J segment 4 bases; nucleotides outside the gene matches: 10. Germline V gives CDR1 MGHDK, CDR2 SYGVNS. This CDR3 is CASKESGTSGIYNEQFF. The CDR3 DNA reads as TGTGCCAGCAAAGAATCCGGGACTAGCGGGATTTACAATGAGCAGTTCTTC.

This clone was counted only a few times. V is TRBV9 and J is TRBJ1-4; 8 bases are shared with TRBD1. Germline values: CDR1 SGDLS, CDR2 YYNGEE. The trim removed 4 bases at V and 4 bases at J, leaving 6 bases unmatched. The CDR3 totals 15 residues. CDR3 loop: CASSFSQGVNEKLFF. Here the CDR3 DNA reads TGTGCCAGCAGCTTTTCACAGGGGGTTAATGAAAAACTGTTTTTT.

This chain joins TRBV6-5 and TRBJ1-4; D not certain. V lost 6 bases to trimming and J lost 8 bases, with 16 bases between them. CDR1 and CDR2 from the germline V gene are MNHEY and SVGAGI. This CDR3 comprises 14 residues. CDR3 loop: CASRSLWGDEKLFF. The CDR3 nucleotides are TGTGCCAGCAGGAGTTTGTGGGGAGACGAAAAACTGTTTTTT.

This clone was seen only a few times. V and J are TRBV9 and TRBJ1-3; TRBD1 is a possible D gene (5 bases). Trimming left V 0 bases short and J 0 bases short, with 7 bases between. This CDR3 has 15 amino acids. Germline assignment: CDR1 SGDLS and CDR2 YYNGEE. This chain's CDR3 is CASSVGGGSGNTIYF. DNA of the CDR3: TGTGCCAGCAGCGTAGGGGGGGGCTCTGGAAACACCATATATTTT.

This clone was counted a single time. The CDR3, as DNA: TGCGCCAGCACCTCGGGACTAGCGAATGGGGAGCAGTTCTTC. This translates into CASTSGLANGEQFF. The chain combines TRBV5-1 with TRBJ2-1; 10 positions match TRBD2. V lost 6 bases to trimming and J lost 10 bases; unmatched junction nucleotides: 10. The germline V gene encodes CDR1 SGHRS and CDR2 YFSETQ. This CDR3 spans 14 amino acids.

The V gene is TRBV29-1, the J gene TRBJ2-1; the match to TRBD2 covers 11 bases. The length of the CDR3 is 14 residues. Germline lookup yields CDR1 SQVTM and CDR2 ANQGSEA. The V gene end was trimmed by 7 bases and the J gene end by 8 bases; junction bases not matched to a gene: 10. Here the CDR3 reads CSGRRLAGIDEQFF. In DNA, the CDR3 is TGCAGCGGAAGAAGACTAGCGGGAATCGATGAGCAGTTCTTC.

This clone was detected once. The chain has TRBV6-5 and TRBJ1-1; D is ambiguous. Per germline, CDR1 MNHEY and CDR2 SVGAGI. V lost 6 bases and J 6 bases, leaving 11 bases between the germline ends. The CDR3 consists of 12 residues. CDR3: CASSRGTAEAFF. CDR3 in DNA: TGTGCCAGCAGCCGGGGAACGGCTGAAGCTTTCTTT.

The CDR3 coding sequence is TGTGCCAGCAGCTTAGACGGGGGGTACAATGAGCAGTTCTTC. Its protein is CASSLDGGYNEQFF. This chain links TRBV7-6 with TRBJ2-1; 7 bases map to TRBD2. Losses at the gene ends were 1 base for V and 4 bases for J; bases not matched to a gene: 1. The germline gives CDR1 SGHVS, CDR2 FNYEAQ. The CDR3 has 14 residues.

The chain couples TRBV4-2 to TRBJ2-5; the D gene is possibly TRBD2 (5 bases). The J call may be incorrect, as the DNA end agrees better with TRBJ2-7. CDR1 is LGHNA and CDR2 is YNFKEQ in the germline V gene. The length of the CDR3 is 16 residues. CDR3: CASSQGAVDFSYEQYF. The CDR3 DNA reads TGTGCCAGCAGCCAAGGGGCTGTGGACTTTTCCTACGAGCAGTACTTC.

The chain employs TRBV6-1 and TRBJ2-7, with 8 bases fitting TRBD1. CDR1 is MNHNS, CDR2 SASEGT, per germline. This CDR3 is built from 14 residues. Trimming at V came to 7 bases and at J to 6 bases, leaving 11 bases not matched to a gene. DNA for the CDR3: TGTGCCAGCAACCCCCGGGACAGGCGGCCCGAGCAGTACTTC. Protein: CASNPRDRRPEQYF.